The 27 T cell receptor beta chains below were found in one sample sequenced in a study of CD8 T cells in ankylosing spondylitis. Points from the study as a whole: For ankylosing spondylitis blood, a TCR beta motif of several highly homologous variants appeared characteristic.

MiXCR, run by TCRdb on the 5' RACE reads, gives a single entry per CDR3 protein. Of almost 400,000 distinct CDR3 sequences in the sample, under 25% were seen once. Antigens for these TCRs are unknown. What was sequenced was blood, either unsorted or a sorted T cell fraction (not recorded which). The receptors derive from a male donor with ankylosing spondylitis.

V and J are TRBV7-8 and TRBJ2-2; no clear D. V was shortened by 2 bases and J by 5 bases, with 9 bases between the two germline ends. The CDR3 is 14 residues long. Per germline, CDR1 SGHVS and CDR2 FQNEAQ. CDR3 amino acids: CASSLFIPTGELFF. The DNA for the CDR3 is TGTGCCAGCAGCTTATTCATCCCTACCGGGGAGCTGTTTTTT.

The sample holds many counts of this clonotype. The chain uses TRBV3-1 and TRBJ2-1; D uncertain. The ends were cut back, 1 base at V and 7 bases at J, with 8 bases in the middle. Germline loops: CDR1 LGHDT, CDR2 YNNKEL (reference sequence). The length of the CDR3 is 13 residues. The CDR3 nucleotides read TGTGCCAGCAGCCAAGGTCGGGCGAATGAGCAGTTCTTC. Protein sequence: CASSQGRANEQFF.

Ten or more counts support this clonotype. The chain links TRBV7-9 to TRBJ2-3; D is unresolved. The CDR3 length is 13 residues. Germline loops: CDR1 SEHNR, CDR2 FQNEAQ (reference sequence). V was clipped by 5 bases and J by 4 bases, with 10 bases between them. CDR3 sequence: CASSPSGSDTQYF. The CDR3 region has the DNA TGTGCCAGCAGCCCGAGTGGGTCAGATACGCAGTATTTT.

This sequence joins TRBV5-8 and TRBJ2-5, with a tentative D call TRBD1 (5 bases). V lost 3 bases to trimming and J lost 5 bases, with 20 bases between them. The CDR3 contains 16 residues. Germline-derived CDR1 and CDR2 are SGHTS and YDEGEE. The CDR3 DNA reads TGTGCCAGCAGCTCGACCCAGGGTAGTGTCGTTGAGACCCAGTACTTC. Protein product: CASSSTQGSVVETQYF.

This clonotype was seen a few times. This rearrangement joins TRBV5-1 to TRBJ1-2; weak D call: TRBD1 (5 bases). V was pared by 4 bases and J by 4 bases, with 14 bases between. Germline CDR1 SGHRS, CDR2 YFSETQ. The length of the CDR3 is 14 residues. CDR3 region: CASSLGGGSYGYTF. The CDR3, as DNA: TGCGCCAGCAGCCTGGGTGGGGGATCCTATGGCTACACCTTC. The entire variable domain, with the rest obtained from reference TRBV5-1 and TRBJ1-2, is as follows: KAGVTQTPRYLIKTRGQQVTLSCSPISGHRSVSWYQQTPGQGLQFLFEYFSETQRNKGNFPGRFSGRQFSNSRSEMNVSTLELGDSALYLCASSLGGGSYGYTFGSGTRLTVV.

This clonotype was detected only a few times. The V gene is TRBV11-2, the J gene TRBJ1-5; D is perhaps TRBD1 (5 bases). Between the trimmed V and J ends, which lost 0 bases and 3 bases, there was a span of 9 bases. The CDR3 loop spans 15 amino acids. CDR1 and CDR2 (germline): SGHAT, FQNNGV. CDR3 DNA sequence: TGTGCCAGCAGCTTAGATGCAGGGAACAATCAGCCCCAGCATTTT. It specifies CASSLDAGNNQPQHF. The variable domain in full, with the rest retrieved from reference TRBV11-2 and TRBJ1-5, is EAGVAQSPRYKIIEKRQSVAFWCNPISGHATLYWYQQILGQGPKLLIQFQNNGVVDDSQLPKDRFSAERLKGVDSTLKIQPAKLEDSAVYLCASSLDAGNNQPQHFGDGTRLSIL.

V and J are TRBV7-8 and TRBJ1-1, with 9 bases matching TRBD1. CDR1 and CDR2 from the germline V gene are SGHVS and FQNEAQ. The CDR3 covers 20 residues. With V trimmed by 5 bases and J by 0 bases, 19 bases remained unmatched. Here the CDR3 reads CASSLGFGGTGHVMNTEAFF. The CDR3 DNA reads as TGTGCCAGCAGCCTAGGATTCGGGGGGACAGGGCACGTTATGAACACTGAAGCTTTCTTT.

This clonotype was found many times. The rearrangement joins TRBV29-1 to TRBJ1-2; D perhaps matches TRBD1 (5 bases). The V end was cut by 5 bases, the J end by 7 bases, with 14 bases between. Germline values: CDR1 SQVTM, CDR2 ANQGSEA. CDR3 length equals 12 residues. The CDR3 loop is CSVWRRDRGYTF. The CDR3 DNA is TGCAGCGTTTGGCGCAGGGACCGTGGCTACACCTTC.

This clonotype has a handful of counts. This chain uses TRBV9 with TRBJ2-2; the match to TRBD2 covers 10 bases. V was pared by 1 base and J by 2 bases, with 2 bases of the junction left unmatched. Germline values: CDR1 SGDLS, CDR2 YYNGEE. The CDR3 consists of 16 residues. The chain's CDR3 is CASSVSGRVNTGELFF. In nucleotides, the CDR3 is TGTGCCAGCAGCGTAAGCGGGAGGGTTAACACCGGGGAGCTGTTTTTT.

This clonotype was observed a handful of times. V is TRBV20-1 and J is TRBJ2-5, with D unresolved. Germline assignment: CDR1 DFQATT and CDR2 SNEGSKA (reference sequence). Trimming stripped 3 bases from V and 5 bases from J, with 10 bases between. The CDR3 has 12 amino acids. The CDR3 sequence is CSASGVRETQYF. CDR3 nucleotide sequence: TGCAGTGCTAGTGGGGTGCGGGAGACCCAGTACTTC.

This clonotype was seen a few times. The V gene is TRBV5-1, the J gene TRBJ2-5; no reliable D call. Trimming took off 2 bases at V and 5 bases at J, with 13 bases between the two ends. The CDR3 contains 14 residues. CDR1 and CDR2 from the germline V gene are SGHRS and YFSETQ. The CDR3 DNA is TGCGCCAGCAGCTTTGGTCAAGCCGTGGAGACCCAGTACTTC. Residues: CASSFGQAVETQYF.

Sample share makes this clonotype large. The V gene is TRBV7-3, the J gene TRBJ2-3; D ambiguous. This CDR3 has 14 residues. V was pared by 4 bases and J by 2 bases, with 10 bases between. The germline CDR1 and CDR2 sequences are SGHTA and FQGTGA. Here the CDR3 reads CASSSGIFTDTQYF. The CDR3 DNA reads TGTGCCAGCAGCTCAGGCATCTTCACAGATACGCAGTATTTT.

The chain links TRBV28 to TRBJ1-1; D uncertain. The CDR3 has 15 amino acids. Per the germline V gene, CDR1 is MDHEN and CDR2 is SYDVKM. V gave up 5 bases and J gave up 1 base, with 14 bases separating them. In nucleotides, the CDR3 is TGTGCCAGCAGTGTACCCCGGGTTCCGAACACTGAAGCTTTCTTT. The encoded protein is CASSVPRVPNTEAFF.

This chain uses TRBV30 with TRBJ2-5, with TRBD2 as a possible D gene (5 bases). The CDR3 extends over 13 amino acids. CDR1 is GTSNPN and CDR2 is SVGIG in the germline V gene (reference sequence). Trimming took off 0 bases at V and 1 base at J, with 6 bases between the two ends. CDR3: CAWSVRGQETQYF. CDR3 bases: TGTGCCTGGAGTGTACGGGGCCAAGAGACCCAGTACTTC.

The rearrangement links TRBV7-3 to TRBJ1-1; D is undetermined. V lost 3 bases and J 1 base, leaving 9 bases between the germline ends. This CDR3 is 14 amino acids long. CDR1 SGHTA and CDR2 FQGTGA come from the germline V gene. The CDR3 nucleotides are TGTGCCAGCAGCTTTTCGGGGAGGAACACTGAAGCTTTCTTT. It specifies CASSFSGRNTEAFF. Looking up the rest from reference TRBV7-3 and TRBJ1-1 gives the full variable domain: GAGVSQTPSNKVTEKGKYVELRCDPISGHTALYWYRQSLGQGPEFLIYFQGTGAADDSGLPNDRFFAVRPEGSVSTLKIQRTERGDSAVYLCASSFSGRNTEAFFGQGTRLTVV.

This clonotype was found a few times. The CDR3 region has the DNA TGTGCCAGCAGCCAGACTTCCTGGCCCTCAGAAGGCTACACCTTC. Encoded protein: CASSQTSWPSEGYTF. This rearrangement joins TRBV3-1 to TRBJ1-2; D is uncertain. From germline, CDR1 is LGHDT and CDR2 YNNKEL (reference sequence). The CDR3 is made up of 15 amino acids. The V end lost 3 bases, the J end lost 8 bases, and 19 bases lay between the germline ends.

J is TRBJ2-3 and V is TRBV7-9; 10 nucleotides match TRBD2. V was clipped by 5 bases and J by 2 bases; unmatched bases: 4. In germline, CDR1 is SEHNR, CDR2 FQNEAQ (reference sequence). This CDR3 has 15 amino acids. This chain's CDR3 is CASSQGLAATDTQYF. The CDR3 DNA sequence: TGTGCCAGCAGCCAAGGACTAGCGGCCACAGATACGCAGTATTTT.

This clonotype was detected only once. The chain uses TRBV6-2 or TRBV6-3 and TRBJ2-1, with D possibly being TRBD2 (5 bases). This CDR3 has 14 residues. Germline V gene sequence: CDR1 MNHEY, CDR2 SVGEGT. V lost 6 bases, J lost 3 bases, and 12 bases lay in between. CDR3 sequence: CASRGGRGYNEQFF. The CDR3 DNA reads TGTGCCAGCAGGGGTGGGAGAGGCTACAATGAGCAGTTCTTC.

The chain couples TRBV2 to TRBJ2-1; no clear D. CDR3 length: 15 residues. V lost 5 bases and J 0 bases, leaving 11 bases between the germline ends. CDR1 is SNHLY and CDR2 is FYNNEI in the germline V gene. This CDR3 reads CASSPQSFSYNEQFF. The CDR3 DNA sequence: TGTGCCAGCAGTCCCCAGTCTTTCTCCTACAATGAGCAGTTCTTC.

In its sample, this clonotype was seen many times. The chain carries TRBV7-9 and TRBJ2-7, with D perhaps TRBD2 (5 bases). This CDR3 has 14 amino acids. Germline CDR1 is SEHNR and CDR2 is FQNEAQ (reference sequence). Trimming stripped 5 bases from V and 2 bases from J, with 13 bases between. The CDR3 nucleotides read TGTGCCAGCAGCATTGACTACATTGCCTACGAGCAGTACTTC. Residues: CASSIDYIAYEQYF.

This clonotype was recorded at least ten times. This chain links TRBV5-1 with TRBJ2-1; 11 positions match TRBD2. The V gene end was trimmed by 4 bases and the J gene end by 4 bases; junction bases not matched to a gene: 4. Germline CDR1 SGHRS, CDR2 YFSETQ. CDR3 length: 15 residues. CDR3 nucleotide sequence: TGCGCCAGCAGCCGAGGGACTAGCGGTTACAATGAGCAGTTCTTC. Translation: CASSRGTSGYNEQFF.

J is TRBJ1-2 and V is TRBV6-2 or TRBV6-3; D ambiguous. Germline V gene data show CDR1 as MNHEY and CDR2 as SVGEGT. The CDR3 sequence is 14 residues long. V lost 6 bases, J lost 0 bases, and 11 bases lay in between. The CDR3 spells CASSLEGTNYGYTF. Written as DNA, the CDR3 is TGTGCCAGCAGCCTCGAAGGCACTAACTATGGCTACACCTTC.

CDR3 sequence: CASRRSAGEWNEQFF. CDR3 in DNA: TGTGCCAGCAGAAGGTCAGCGGGAGAGTGGAATGAGCAGTTCTTC. The chain has TRBV28 and TRBJ2-1; TRBD2 matches 8 bases. Germline CDR1 is MDHEN and CDR2 is SYDVKM. Germline trimming cut 6 bases from V and 7 bases from J; bases unmatched to any gene: 11. CDR3 length: 15 residues. The whole variable domain, filled in from reference TRBV28 and TRBJ2-1, reads DVKVTQSSRYLVKRTGEKVFLECVQDMDHENMFWYRQDPGLGLRLIYFSYDVKMKEKGDIPEGYSVSREKKERFSLILESASTNQTSMYLCASRRSAGEWNEQFFGPGTRLTVL.

The chain uses TRBV28 and TRBJ2-1; 8 bases agree with TRBD2. There are 13 residues in the CDR3. The V gene's germline CDR1 is MDHEN and CDR2 SYDVKM. V dropped 7 bases and J dropped 4; count of bases not matched to a gene: 3. The DNA for the CDR3 is TGTGCCAGCACCACGGGGGGGTACAATGAGCAGTTCTTC. Translated, it gives CASTTGGYNEQFF.

In nucleotides, the CDR3 is TGTGCCGGGGTCGCGGGAAGCTCCTACAATGAGCAGTTCTTC. Amino acid sequence: CAGVAGSSYNEQFF. The chain employs TRBV7-9 and TRBJ2-1, with D maybe TRBD2 (6 bases). Germline V gene data show CDR1 as SEHNR and CDR2 as FQNEAQ (reference sequence). CDR3 length: 14 residues. The V and J ends lost 11 bases and 0 bases respectively, with 14 bases between them.

This clonotype appeared a few times. This chain joins TRBV5-1 and TRBJ2-5, with TRBD2 identical over 9 bases. Germline-derived CDR1 and CDR2 are SGHRS and YFSETQ. The CDR3 has 16 amino acids. Trimming at V came to 5 bases and at J to 5 bases, leaving 13 bases not matched to a gene. CDR3 amino acids: CASSTNVAGVGETQYF. The CDR3 bases are TGCGCCAGCAGTACAAACGTAGCGGGAGTGGGGGAGACCCAGTACTTC.

Here the CDR3 reads CASRSTSGRRGDDEQYF. The CDR3 DNA reads TGTGCCAGCAGATCCACTAGCGGGAGACGTGGTGATGACGAGCAGTACTTC. This rearrangement joins TRBV2 to TRBJ2-7, with 11 positions matching TRBD2. This CDR3 has 17 amino acids. J lost 5 bases, V lost 6 bases, and 15 bases had no gene match. Germline lookup yields CDR1 SNHLY and CDR2 FYNNEI.